One sample yielded the 32 T cell receptor beta chains listed below, sequenced in a study of vaccination and CD4 T cells after COVID-19. Scientists ran DNA taken from cultured CD4+ T cells through the Oncomine TCR Beta short-read assay for sequencing. TCRdb itself ran the PCR reads through MiXCR, one entry per CDR3 protein. This sample has about 9,600 distinct CDR3 sequences; about 33% occur once, and the top ten carry approximately 9.5%. Their cognate antigens are unknown. Noted treatment: roughly 10-day PBMC culture with coronavirus spike peptide pools or control peptides (ViraFEST assay). This specimen was CD4+ T cells from blood, cultured in vitro, taken after SARS-CoV-2 vaccination. These receptors were taken from a human donor who had recovered from COVID-19.

This chain joins TRBV12-3 or TRBV12-4 and TRBJ1-6; no reliable D call. V was trimmed by 7 bases and J by 7 bases, leaving 11 bases between them. The CDR3 has 13 amino acids. CDR3 protein: CASNGRRNSPLHF. The CDR3 DNA follows: TGTGCCAGCAACGGACGGAGAAATTCACCCCTCCACTTT.

V usage is TRBV5-4 and J usage is TRBJ1-2, with a tentative D call TRBD1 (6 bases). Trimming took off 0 bases at V and 8 bases at J, with 14 bases between the two ends. This CDR3 contains 14 residues. Looked up from germline, CDR1 is SGHNT and CDR2 is YYREEE (reference sequence). The CDR3 bases are TGTGCCAGCAGCTTGGGGGCAGGGGCACGAGGCTACACCTTC. It encodes CASSLGAGARGYTF.

The chain carries TRBV2 and TRBJ2-7; D not certain. V was pared by 8 bases and J by 3 bases, with 8 bases between. Germline V CDR1 and CDR2: SNHLY, FYNNEI. The length of the CDR3 is 11 residues. The CDR3 reads CASAKNYEQYF. CDR3 nucleotides: TGTGCCAGCGCAAAGAACTACGAGCAGTACTTC.

This clonotype is termed medium-sized. The V call is TRBV20-1, the J call TRBJ2-7, with 13 bases matching TRBD2. Germline loops: CDR1 DFQATT, CDR2 SNEGSKA (reference sequence). Trimming took 2 bases from V and 6 from J; bases not matched to a gene: 7. This CDR3 region has 15 residues. The CDR3 region is CSARNRLAGGSEQYF. CDR3 DNA: TGCAGTGCTAGAAACCGACTAGCGGGAGGTTCCGAGCAGTACTTC.

The J gene is TRBJ1-1, the V gene TRBV18, with 8 bases matching TRBD1. The V gene end was trimmed by 5 bases and the J gene end by 4 bases; junction bases not matched to a gene: 3. The CDR3 covers 13 residues. In germline, CDR1 is KGHSH, CDR2 LQKENI. This CDR3 is CASSDRGFTEAFF. The DNA of the CDR3 is TGTGCCAGCTCAGACAGGGGTTTCACTGAAGCTTTCTTT.

The chain recombines TRBV18 with TRBJ2-1; D possibly corresponds to TRBD1 (6 bases). The length of the CDR3 is 20 residues. Trimming removed 1 base from V and 5 bases from J, with 27 bases in between. Germline V gene data show CDR1 as KGHSH and CDR2 as LQKENI. The CDR3 region has the DNA TGTGCCAGCTCACCACTTAGGGGCCTATACCCAGGGGCCGCAGACAATGAGCAGTTCTTC. Translated: CASSPLRGLYPGAADNEQFF.

The chain links TRBV7-2 to TRBJ1-2, with D possibly TRBD1 on 5 matching bases. The CDR3 runs to 17 residues. V lost 4 bases, J lost 2 bases, and 20 bases lay in between. CDR1 is SGHTA and CDR2 is FQGNSA in the germline V gene. This CDR3 is CASSYAQAGVINYGYTF. DNA for the CDR3: TGTGCCAGCAGCTATGCCCAGGCGGGGGTTATAAACTATGGCTACACCTTC.

This clonotype was seen only a few times. This chain links TRBV7-3 with TRBJ1-6; D remains unclear. The germline V gene has CDR1 SGHTA and CDR2 FQGTGA. V was pared by 4 bases and J by 6 bases, with 13 bases between. The CDR3 consists of 15 residues. DNA for the CDR3: TGTGCCAGCAGCTCCAGGCGCGACCGTAATTCACCCCTCCACTTT. Its protein is CASSSRRDRNSPLHF.

This clonotype was seen a few times. The V and J genes are TRBV19 and TRBJ2-7; 10 bases are shared with TRBD1. The V gene end was trimmed by 4 bases and the J gene end by 5 bases; junction bases not matched to a gene: 5. Looked up from germline, CDR1 is LNHDA and CDR2 is SQIVND (reference sequence). CDR3 size: 14 residues. CDR3 bases: TGTGCCAGTAGTACGGGGACAGGGGCGAACGAGCAGTACTTC. It specifies CASSTGTGANEQYF.

The chain combines TRBV18 with TRBJ2-5; D might be TRBD1 or TRBD2, each matching 5 bases. V dropped 3 bases and J dropped 0 bases, with 14 bases sitting between them. The CDR3 consists of 16 residues. The V gene's germline CDR1 is KGHSH and CDR2 LQKENI. The CDR3 spells CASSPSGTAYQETQYF. CDR3 nucleotides: TGTGCCAGCTCACCCTCCGGGACGGCGTACCAAGAGACCCAGTACTTC.

The J gene is TRBJ1-5, the V gene TRBV27; D unresolved. The V end lost 2 bases, the J end lost 3 bases, and 5 bases lay between the germline ends. The length of the CDR3 is 13 residues. Germline CDR1 reads MNHEY; CDR2 reads SMNVEV (reference sequence). Written as DNA, the CDR3 is TGTGCCAGCAGTTTAAGGCCCAATCAGCCCCAGCATTTT. Amino acids: CASSLRPNQPQHF.

This clonotype was observed a few times. The chain is built from TRBV12-3 or TRBV12-4 and TRBJ2-7; unclear D gene. Trimming removed 6 bases at V and 2 bases at J, with 14 bases between. This CDR3 has 14 residues. CDR3 in amino acids: CASSHLGTAYEQYF. The CDR3 nucleotides are TGTGCCAGCAGCCATCTCGGAACAGCCTACGAGCAGTACTTC.

This clonotype was picked up a small number of times. The chain joins TRBV20-1 to TRBJ2-2; 15 positions match TRBD2. The CDR3 is 16 residues long. Trimming at V came to 4 bases and at J to 5 bases, leaving 5 bases not matched to a gene. From germline, CDR1 is DFQATT and CDR2 SNEGSKA (reference sequence). CDR3: CSAIPGLAGGTGELFF. CDR3 nucleotide sequence: TGCAGTGCTATTCCGGGACTAGCGGGAGGAACCGGGGAGCTGTTTTTT.

The chain has TRBV20-1 and TRBJ1-4, with TRBD1 as a possible D gene (5 bases). The V gene's germline CDR1 is DFQATT and CDR2 SNEGSKA (reference sequence). V lost 3 bases, J lost 5 bases, and 19 bases lay in between. This CDR3 contains 16 residues. The CDR3: CSASGDWFGDNEKLFF. The DNA for the CDR3 is TGCAGTGCTAGTGGGGATTGGTTCGGGGACAATGAAAAACTGTTTTTT.

The V and J genes are TRBV7-2 and TRBJ1-5, with a weak D call TRBD1 (6 bases). CDR1 and CDR2 from the germline V gene are SGHTA and FQGNSA. The CDR3 consists of 14 residues. V lost 2 bases and J 3 bases, leaving 8 bases between the germline ends. The CDR3 reads CASSLQGYNQPQHF. The CDR3 DNA is TGTGCCAGCAGCTTACAGGGGTACAATCAGCCCCAGCATTTT.

This chain joins TRBV12-3 or TRBV12-4 and TRBJ1-2; the D is unclear. The ends were cut back, 2 bases at V and 0 bases at J, with 10 bases in the middle. The CDR3 has 15 residues. CDR3 protein: CASSLYWLTNYGYTF. As DNA, the CDR3 is TGTGCCAGCAGTTTATATTGGCTTACTAACTATGGCTACACCTTC.

This clonotype showed up just a few times. This chain links TRBV7-2 with TRBJ1-2, with 7 bases lining up with TRBD1. Germline V gene sequence: CDR1 SGHTA, CDR2 FQGNSA. The V and J ends lost 1 base and 2 bases, in that order; junction bases with no gene match: 4. This CDR3 comprises 15 residues. CDR3 loop: CASSLGGTANYGYTF. CDR3 in DNA: TGTGCCAGCAGCTTAGGCGGGACAGCAAACTATGGCTACACCTTC.

The rearrangement uses TRBV30 and TRBJ2-7; TRBD1 is a possible D gene (6 bases). CDR1 is GTSNPN and CDR2 is SVGIG in the germline V gene (reference sequence). V gave up 0 bases and J gave up 4 bases, with 13 bases separating them. The CDR3 has 14 amino acids. CDR3 protein: CAWSVLPQGYEQYF. CDR3 coding DNA: TGTGCCTGGAGTGTACTACCACAGGGTTACGAGCAGTACTTC.

This clonotype is classed as large. This chain joins TRBV11-3 and TRBJ2-3, with a weak D call TRBD2 (5 bases). V was clipped by 6 bases and J by 4 bases, with 11 bases between them. This CDR3 has 13 residues. In germline, CDR1 is SGHNT, CDR2 YENEEA. The DNA of the CDR3 is TGTGCCAGCAGTACTAGTTCTGCAGATACGCAGTATTTT. Its protein is CASSTSSADTQYF.

This chain links TRBV20-1 with TRBJ2-1; D unresolved. Germline assignment: CDR1 DFQATT and CDR2 SNEGSKA (reference sequence). The ends were cut back, 1 base at V and 1 base at J, with 5 bases in the middle. The CDR3 extends over 13 amino acids. The CDR3 sequence: CSARGGSYNEQFF. The CDR3 region has the DNA TGCAGTGCTAGAGGGGGATCCTACAATGAGCAGTTCTTC.

This rearrangement joins TRBV7-2 to TRBJ2-7, with a tentative D call TRBD2 (5 bases). CDR3 size: 14 residues. Germline lookup yields CDR1 SGHTA and CDR2 FQGNSA. V lost 6 bases, J lost 6 bases, and 18 bases lay in between. The CDR3 DNA reads as TGTGCCAGCAGTCCAACACGTGGACGGGGCGAGCAGTACTTC. Its protein is CASSPTRGRGEQYF. Complete variable domain (other parts from reference TRBV7-2 and TRBJ2-7): GAGVSQSPSNKVTEKGKDVELRCDPISGHTALYWYRQSLGQGLEFLIYFQGNSAPDKSGLPSDRFSAERTGGSVSTLTIQRTQQEDSAVYLCASSPTRGRGEQYFGPGTRLTVT.

In regard to this clonotype: Being one base from a much bigger clone, this may be a read error. The chain carries TRBV20-1 and TRBJ1-4; perhaps TRBD1 as D (6 bases). Between the trimmed V and J ends, which lost 5 bases and 4 bases, there was a span of 17 bases. Germline lookup yields CDR1 DFQATT and CDR2 SNEGSKA (reference sequence). CDR3 length equals 15 residues. CDR3 nucleotides: TGCAGTGCTGGCCCCACAACAGGGTTTAATGAAAAACTGTTTTTT. It codes for CSAGPTTGFNEKLFF.

This clonotype has only a few counts. The rearrangement links TRBV11-3 to TRBJ2-1; D uncertain. Germline assignment: CDR1 SGHNT and CDR2 YENEEA. The CDR3 is made up of 15 amino acids. V lost 5 bases and J 3 bases, leaving 14 bases between the germline ends. The CDR3 is CASSLDGRFYNEQFF. The CDR3 DNA reads as TGTGCCAGCAGCCTGGACGGCCGCTTCTACAATGAGCAGTTCTTC. The full variable domain, rest sourced from reference TRBV11-3 and TRBJ2-1, is EAGVVQSPRYKIIEKKQPVAFWCNPISGHNTLYWYLQNLGQGPELLIRYENEEAVDDSQLPKDRFSAERLKGVDSTLKIQPAELGDSAVYLCASSLDGRFYNEQFFGPGTRLTVL.

V gene TRBV30 combines with J gene TRBJ2-5; tentatively, D is TRBD1 or TRBD2 (5 bases each). Germline assignment: CDR1 GTSNPN and CDR2 SVGIG (reference sequence). The CDR3 has 15 residues. The V gene lost 0 bases and the J gene lost 9 bases, with 20 bases spanning the gap. In DNA, the CDR3 is TGTGCCTGGAGTGTACAGGCAACCCTCAAGGGACCCCAGTACTTC. This gives the protein CAWSVQATLKGPQYF.

This clonotype was seen a few times. The V and J genes are TRBV7-9 and TRBJ2-7, with 7 bases aligning to TRBD1. J was trimmed by 6 bases and V by 5 bases; bases with no gene match: 4. In germline, CDR1 is SEHNR, CDR2 FQNEAQ (reference sequence). The CDR3 runs to 12 residues. The CDR3 is CASSLTGVEQYF. CDR3 bases: TGTGCCAGCAGCCTAACAGGGGTCGAGCAGTACTTC.

The chain employs TRBV28 and TRBJ2-7, with 9 bases lining up with TRBD1. The ends lost 3 bases at V and 1 base at J; junction bases unmatched: 7. The CDR3 runs to 16 residues. From germline, CDR1 is MDHEN and CDR2 SYDVKM. The CDR3 here is CASSFVPGQGSYEQYF. CDR3 bases: TGTGCCAGCAGTTTCGTACCGGGACAGGGATCCTACGAGCAGTACTTC.

CDR3 sequence (DNA): TGCAGTGCCCCAAGCGGGAGCGCCGGGGAGCTGTTTTTT. Translating gives CSAPSGSAGELFF. V is TRBV20-1 and J is TRBJ2-2; 8 bases fit TRBD2. V lost 6 bases to trimming and J lost 6 bases; unmatched junction nucleotides: 6. Germline CDR1 reads DFQATT; CDR2 reads SNEGSKA (reference sequence). The CDR3 contains 13 residues.

The CDR3 spells CASSGTHGPYNEQFF. CDR3 nucleotides: TGTGCCAGCAGTGGGACTCATGGACCCTACAATGAGCAGTTCTTC. V is TRBV6-4 and J is TRBJ2-1, with D possibly TRBD2 on 5 matching bases. V was pared by 4 bases and J by 2 bases, with 12 bases between. CDR3 length: 15 residues. From germline, CDR1 is MRHNA and CDR2 SNTAGT.

This chain links TRBV4-3 with TRBJ2-7, with D maybe TRBD1 (5 bases). V was shortened by 4 bases and J by 2 bases, with 18 bases between the two germline ends. This CDR3 region has 16 residues. CDR1 LGHNA and CDR2 YSLEER come from the germline V gene. CDR3 sequence (DNA): TGCGCCAGCAGCCCCCAACAATGGACACGCACCTACGAGCAGTACTTC. Translation: CASSPQQWTRTYEQYF.

The chain employs TRBV24-1 and TRBJ2-1; D call uncertain. Germline CDR1 KGHDR, CDR2 SFDVKD. Trimming took 0 bases from V and 6 from J, leaving 2 bases between them. CDR3 size: 12 residues. CDR3 DNA sequence: TGTGCCACCAGTGATTTGATCAATGAGCAGTTCTTC. Amino acids: CATSDLINEQFF.

This clonotype showed up just a few times. The CDR3 DNA reads TGTGCCAGCAGTTCCCGTGGCAGGGGGGCAGGCGGTACGCAGTATTTT. It encodes CASSSRGRGAGGTQYF. The gene calls are TRBV6-5 and TRBJ2-3; weak D call: TRBD1 (7 bases). This CDR3 has 16 residues. The V end was cut by 4 bases, the J end by 8 bases, with 22 bases between. Germline V CDR1 and CDR2: MNHEY, SVGAGI.

The chain couples TRBV20-1 to TRBJ2-7; the match to TRBD2 covers 11 bases. Germline CDR1 DFQATT, CDR2 SNEGSKA (reference sequence). The CDR3 totals 15 residues. The junction had 11 bases not matched to a gene; V was cut back by 6 bases and J by 4 bases. CDR3 sequence reads: CSADERLAGPYEQYF. DNA of the CDR3: TGCAGTGCCGACGAACGACTAGCGGGACCGTACGAGCAGTACTTC.